This T cell receptor (beta chain) was retrieved from a study of OX40 agonist ivuxolimab in advanced cancers. Study-wide background: The dose-escalation group included hepatocellular carcinoma, melanoma, renal cell carcinoma and head and neck cancer. Partial responses occurred in three patients (one hepatocellular carcinoma, two cutaneous melanoma). Study-wide findings and caveats: Low normalized T-cell clonal expansion was additionally recorded for some nonresponders. More expanded clones were found, on average, in CD8+ than in CD4+ T cells.

Comments on this clone: Antigen: not known.

TCRdb keeps only in-frame clones here, not all; method: immunoSEQ multiplex PCR. The data show approximately 80,000 clones, around 91% seen once. Trimming left V 6 bases short and J 6 bases short, with 22 bases between. Germline-derived CDR1 and CDR2 are SGHDT and YYEEEE. There are 15 residues in the CDR3. Sequences were derived from CD4+ or CD8+ T cells sorted from blood, sampled in a trial of the OX40 agonist ivuxolimab. The sequence was obtained from an adult with an advanced solid tumor such as melanoma, head and neck, liver or kidney cancer. V is TRBV5-6 and J is TRBJ2-7; D is unresolved. The CDR3 here is CASTLWASKASEQYF. The CDR3 DNA sequence: TGTGCCAGCACGCTGTGGGCGTCCAAGGCTTCCGAGCAGTACTTC.